A single sample gave rise to the 6 T cell receptor beta chains below, sequenced in a study of vaccination and CD4 T cells after COVID-19. The antigens for these receptors are not known. Cultured CD4+ T cell DNA underwent sequencing with the Oncomine TCR Beta short-read assay. TCRdb called the PCR reads again in MiXCR, with one record for every CDR3 protein. The repertoire holds around 19,000 distinct CDR3 sequences, with more than 40% as singletons. Treatment noted: roughly 11-day PBMC culture with coronavirus spike peptide pools or control peptides (ViraFEST assay). The specimen sequenced was CD4+ T cells from blood, cultured in vitro. These receptors came from a human donor who had recovered from COVID-19.

The chain combines TRBV27 with TRBJ2-7, with D unclear. The CDR3 has 13 amino acids. Germline V gives CDR1 MNHEY, CDR2 SMNVEV (reference sequence). V was shortened by 8 bases and J by 0 bases, with 11 bases between the two germline ends. The CDR3 reads CASVPPNSYEQYF. CDR3 in DNA: TGTGCCAGCGTCCCGCCTAACTCCTACGAGCAGTACTTC.

The chain combines TRBV20-1 with TRBJ2-7, with D possibly called TRBD1 or TRBD2 (5 bases each). The CDR3 runs 15 residues. Looked up from germline, CDR1 is DFQATT and CDR2 is SNEGSKA (reference sequence). Trimming took 0 bases from V and 3 from J, leaving 15 bases between them. The CDR3 sequence is CSARDQTGTFYEQYF. The CDR3 DNA is TGCAGTGCTAGAGACCAGACCGGGACCTTCTACGAGCAGTACTTC.

The chain recombines TRBV20-1 with TRBJ2-3; TRBD2 is a possible D gene (7 bases). Germline lookup yields CDR1 DFQATT and CDR2 SNEGSKA (reference sequence). The CDR3 length is 14 residues. Trimming shortened V by 8 bases and J by 0 bases, and 15 bases separated the two germline ends. The CDR3 DNA sequence: TGCAGTTCTCCGGGGGGCTCTAGCACAGATACGCAGTATTTT. Amino acids: CSSPGGSSTDTQYF.

J is TRBJ2-5 and V is TRBV7-2, with a weak D call TRBD2 (6 bases). The V gene lost 1 base and the J gene lost 5 bases, with 8 bases spanning the gap. The CDR3 has 13 amino acids. Germline V gene lookup returns CDR1 SGHTA and CDR2 FQGNSA. CDR3 residues: CASSLEAGETQYF. The CDR3 coding sequence is TGTGCCAGCAGCTTAGAGGCGGGGGAGACCCAGTACTTC.

This clonotype has only a few counts. The V gene is TRBV24-1, the J gene TRBJ2-2; D is possibly TRBD1 (5 bases). CDR1 and CDR2 from the germline V gene are KGHDR and SFDVKD. With 10 bases removed from V and 4 bases from J, the gap between germline ends came to 15 bases. The length of the CDR3 is 14 residues. DNA of the CDR3: TGTGCCACAGCAGGGCAGGGCGGCACCGGGGAGCTGTTTTTT. Translation: CATAGQGGTGELFF.

The V and J genes are TRBV11-2 and TRBJ2-1; 11 positions match TRBD2. The V gene's germline CDR1 is SGHAT and CDR2 FQNNGV. This CDR3 is 16 amino acids long. V shed 5 bases, J shed 8 bases, and the junction held 11 bases outside the gene matches. The CDR3 DNA follows: TGTGCCAGCAGCGCCCGACTAGCGGGGATTCGCGATGAGCAGTTCTTC. Its protein is CASSARLAGIRDEQFF. The full variable domain, its missing parts supplied by reference TRBV11-2 and TRBJ2-1, is EAGVAQSPRYKIIEKRQSVAFWCNPISGHATLYWYQQILGQGPKLLIQFQNNGVVDDSQLPKDRFSAERLKGVDSTLKIQPAKLEDSAVYLCASSARLAGIRDEQFFGPGTRLTVL.